This passage covers 27 T cell receptor beta chains from one sample sequenced in a study of prognosis after radiotherapy for stage I lung cancer. TCR beta CDR3 was amplified from genomic DNA by two-round multiplex PCR. Round-one PCR had primers specific to each TRBV and TRBJ gene. TCRdb processed the multiplex PCR reads anew with MiXCR; each CDR3 protein has one entry. The data hold some 35,000 distinct CDR3 sequences, with around 34% observed a single time. Source: PBMCs, taken before or after stereotactic body radiation therapy (not recorded which). These receptors came from a donor at least 50 years old with non-small cell lung cancer.

The chain carries TRBV20-1 and TRBJ2-7; 11 bases line up with TRBD2. The CDR3 is made up of 14 amino acids. The V gene end was trimmed by 3 bases and the J gene end by 2 bases; junction bases not matched to a gene: 3. Germline V gene sequence: CDR1 DFQATT, CDR2 SNEGSKA (reference sequence). CDR3 in DNA: TGCAGTGCTAGGGATAGCGGGAGGGCCTACGAGCAGTACTTC. Its translation is CSARDSGRAYEQYF.

Details on this clonotype: The junction and the germline gene differ at one end; a read error may be behind it. The chain uses TRBV11-2 and TRBJ1-2; D possibly corresponds to TRBD1 (5 bases). Germline CDR1 reads SGHAT; CDR2 reads FQNNGV. CDR3 length: 15 residues. Written as DNA, the CDR3 is TGTGCCAGCAGCTTAGGCTCAGGGTGTCGAGTTGGCTACACCTTT. Its protein product is CASSLGSGCRVGYTF.

This clonotype was counted ten times or more. The V and J genes are TRBV2 and TRBJ2-7; TRBD1 matches 12 bases. This CDR3 has 15 residues. CDR1 is SNHLY, CDR2 FYNNEI, per germline. V was pared by 4 bases and J by 4 bases, with 5 bases of the junction left unmatched. The CDR3 region has the DNA TGTGCCAGCAGTGTTTCGGGACAGGGGGCTTACGAGCAGTACTTC. Translated: CASSVSGQGAYEQYF.

This clonotype was counted ten times or more. The rearrangement joins TRBV6-1 to TRBJ2-7; 12 bases map to TRBD2. Losses at the gene ends were 5 bases for V and 7 bases for J; bases not matched to a gene: 12. Germline values: CDR1 MNHNS, CDR2 SASEGT. The CDR3 contains 16 residues. The DNA of the CDR3 is TGTGCCAGCAGTAACAATCGACTAGCGGGAGCGGATGAGCAGTACTTC. Amino acids: CASSNNRLAGADEQYF.

This clonotype was recorded many times. This sequence joins TRBV4-1 and TRBJ1-1; D call uncertain. This CDR3 comprises 16 residues. The V and J ends lost 0 bases and 1 base respectively, with 12 bases between them. Germline V gene sequence: CDR1 MGHRA, CDR2 YSYEKL. In DNA, the CDR3 is TGCGCCAGCAGCCAAGAAGTAGGGTACGGGAACACTGAAGCTTTCTTT. Translating gives CASSQEVGYGNTEAFF.

This clonotype was recorded many times. The V call is TRBV3-1, the J call TRBJ1-3; 7 bases align to TRBD1. Germline V lookup: CDR1 LGHDT, CDR2 YNNKEL (reference sequence). The CDR3 has 14 residues. V shed 4 bases and J 3 bases; nucleotides not matched to a gene: 3. The CDR3 bases are TGTGCCAGCAGCCTTCGGGACAGTGGAAACACCATATATTTT. Protein: CASSLRDSGNTIYF.

To note about this clonotype: This likely traces to a read error, being one base from a far larger clone. The chain employs TRBV7-9 and TRBJ2-7, with TRBD1 identical over 7 bases. The germline gives CDR1 SEHNR, CDR2 FQNEAQ (reference sequence). Losses at the gene ends were 2 bases for V and 6 bases for J; bases not matched to a gene: 10. The CDR3 totals 15 residues. CDR3 in amino acids: CASSLLWGQLLEQYF. In DNA, the CDR3 is TGTGCCAGCAGCTTACTTTGGGGACAGTTACTCGAGCAGTACTTC.

Concerning this clonotype itself: With a far larger clone one base away, a read error is the likely cause. The chain joins TRBV7-2 to TRBJ1-1; unclear D gene. V was trimmed by 3 bases and J by 2 bases, leaving 4 bases between them. In germline, CDR1 is SGHTA, CDR2 FQGNSA. This CDR3 is built from 12 residues. The CDR3 loop is CASSFSNTEAFF. The CDR3 nucleotides are TGTGCCAGCAGCTTCTCTAACACTGAAGCTTTCTTT.

This clonotype was detected many times. One end of the junction is discordant with germline, which a read error may explain. The chain carries TRBV28 and TRBJ2-3, with a tentative D call TRBD2 (5 bases). CDR1 is MDHEN and CDR2 is SYDVKM in the germline V gene. The CDR3 totals 12 residues. The CDR3, as DNA: TGTGCCAGCAGTTTATTTTCCAGGAGGACCCATTTT. Translated: CASSLFSRRTHF.

Points on this clonotype: A read error may be the cause here, since a much bigger clone is one base away. This chain connects TRBV10-3 to TRBJ1-5; tentative D call: TRBD1 (6 bases). From germline, CDR1 is ENHRY and CDR2 SYGVKD. CDR3 size: 15 residues. V was cut by 2 bases and J by 5 bases, with 13 bases left in between. CDR3 DNA: TGTGCCATCAGTGAGAGGGACATTGGATATCAGCCCCAGCATTTT. It codes for CAISERDIGYQPQHF.

This clonotype was seen at least ten times. V usage is TRBV5-6 and J usage is TRBJ2-7, with 8 bases lining up with TRBD1. This CDR3 spans 15 amino acids. Germline V gene sequence: CDR1 SGHDT, CDR2 YYEEEE. J lost 0 bases, V lost 4 bases, and 6 bases had no gene match. Written as DNA, the CDR3 is TGTGCCAGCAGCGTATTGGGGACAGGCTCCTACGAGCAGTACTTC. Translation: CASSVLGTGSYEQYF.

This clonotype was found a few times. The V and J genes are TRBV3-1 and TRBJ2-5; 11 bases are shared with TRBD2. The length of the CDR3 is 15 residues. J was trimmed by 2 bases and V by 8 bases; bases with no gene match: 7. Germline V gene lookup returns CDR1 LGHDT and CDR2 YNNKEL (reference sequence). The CDR3 here is CASGGLAETQETQYF. The CDR3 DNA follows: TGTGCCAGCGGGGGACTAGCGGAGACGCAAGAGACCCAGTACTTC.

This clonotype has ten or more counts. The rearrangement links TRBV11-3 to TRBJ1-1; D might be TRBD1 (6 bases). This CDR3 region has 14 residues. Germline CDR1 is SGHNT and CDR2 is YENEEA. The V gene lost 5 bases and the J gene lost 3 bases, with 13 bases spanning the gap. The CDR3 coding sequence is TGTGCCAGCAGCCAGACAGGAGTTTACACTGAAGCTTTCTTT. Protein sequence: CASSQTGVYTEAFF.

On this clonotype itself: A far bigger clonotype differs at one base, so this is likely a read error. The rearrangement links TRBV5-1 to TRBJ1-6; D is possibly TRBD1 (6 bases). Matching the DNA end better, TRBJ1-1 makes the J call doubtful. Germline V CDR1 and CDR2: SGHRS, YFSETQ. The CDR3 runs 14 residues. The CDR3 here is CASSQTGRDTGAFF. The CDR3 DNA follows: TGCGCCAGCAGCCAAACAGGGCGGGACACTGGAGCTTTCTTT.

Concerning this clonotype: This may be a read error: a much more frequent sequence differs by one nucleotide. This chain links TRBV5-5 with TRBJ2-3; D perhaps matches TRBD1 (6 bases). Germline V gene data show CDR1 as SGHKS and CDR2 as YYEKEE (reference sequence). CDR3 length: 13 amino acids. Trimming left V 6 bases short and J 2 bases short, with 10 bases between. This chain's CDR3 is CASNREVTDTQYF. For the CDR3, the DNA is TGTGCCAGCAACAGGGAAGTCACAGATACGCAGTATTTT.

The sample holds many counts of this clonotype. V usage is TRBV18 and J usage is TRBJ1-1; D not certain. Trimming stripped 3 bases from V and 5 bases from J, with 13 bases between. CDR3 length: 14 amino acids. The germline V gene encodes CDR1 KGHSH and CDR2 LQKENI. CDR3 amino acids: CASSPAGGVTEAFF. The CDR3 nucleotides read TGTGCCAGCTCACCGGCCGGTGGAGTAACTGAAGCTTTCTTT.

In its sample, this clonotype is medium-sized. The chain joins TRBV27 to TRBJ2-7; 7 bases are a match to TRBD1. The CDR3 length is 14 residues. Per the germline V gene, CDR1 is MNHEY and CDR2 is SMNVEV (reference sequence). Losses at the gene ends were 5 bases for V and 4 bases for J; bases not matched to a gene: 8. CDR3 DNA sequence: TGTGCCAGCAGTATGCGACAGGGCGTTTACGAGCAGTACTTC. It is translated as CASSMRQGVYEQYF.

This clonotype was observed at least ten times. The chain couples TRBV9 to TRBJ2-2; D call uncertain. CDR1 and CDR2 from the germline V gene are SGDLS and YYNGEE. This CDR3 is built from 19 residues. The V end lost 1 base, the J end lost 0 bases, and 19 bases lay between the germline ends. The CDR3 reads CASSVWALIPLTNTGELFF. The CDR3 DNA is TGTGCCAGCAGCGTATGGGCCTTGATTCCCCTTACGAACACCGGGGAGCTGTTTTTT.

This rearrangement joins TRBV29-1 to TRBJ1-4, with 7 bases fitting TRBD1. The CDR3 has 13 amino acids. V was clipped by 7 bases and J by 7 bases; unmatched bases: 9. In germline, CDR1 is SQVTM, CDR2 ANQGSEA. This chain's CDR3 is CSGRQGLGEKLFF. DNA for the CDR3: TGCAGCGGTAGACAGGGTTTAGGTGAAAAACTGTTTTTT.

A few counts support this clonotype. The chain has TRBV19 and TRBJ2-5; maybe TRBD2 (7 bases). Germline CDR1 reads LNHDA; CDR2 reads SQIVND (reference sequence). The CDR3 spans 16 residues. Trimming shortened V by 5 bases and J by 4 bases, and 20 bases separated the two germline ends. CDR3 sequence: CASSFRRWGGRETQYF. CDR3 bases: TGTGCCAGTAGTTTCCGACGGTGGGGGGGGCGAGAGACCCAGTACTTC.

Remarks on this clonotype: The junction does not match germline at one end; this may be a read error. The chain couples TRBV29-1 to TRBJ2-2; D unresolved. The CDR3 spans 12 residues. Germline V gene sequence: CDR1 SQVTM, CDR2 ANQGSEA. The CDR3 protein is CSVDSVTVELFF. CDR3 coding DNA: TGCAGCGTTGATTCGGTGACCGTGGAGCTGTTTTTT.

The CDR3, as DNA: TGTGCCAGCAGCTTAGTGGTGAGCTCCTACAATGAGCAGTTCTTC. Translating gives CASSLVVSSYNEQFF. V is TRBV11-3 and J is TRBJ2-1; D remains unclear. This CDR3 is built from 15 residues. The V end was cut by 1 base, the J end by 0 bases, with 7 bases between. CDR1 and CDR2 from the germline V gene are SGHNT and YENEEA. Together with reference TRBV11-3 and TRBJ2-1, the CDR3 gives the full variable domain: EAGVVQSPRYKIIEKKQPVAFWCNPISGHNTLYWYLQNLGQGPELLIRYENEEAVDDSQLPKDRFSAERLKGVDSTLKIQPAELGDSAVYLCASSLVVSSYNEQFFGPGTRLTVL.

This chain uses TRBV6-5 with TRBJ2-2; the D gene is possibly TRBD2 (6 bases). The CDR3 totals 16 residues. Deletions cut 4 bases from V and 3 bases from J, with 15 bases between. Germline V gives CDR1 MNHEY, CDR2 SVGAGI. This CDR3 reads CASSWDFTVDTGELFF. CDR3 DNA sequence: TGTGCCAGCAGTTGGGACTTCACGGTGGACACCGGGGAGCTGTTTTTT.

This clonotype came up many times. The CDR3 DNA sequence: TGTGCCAGCATTCGGAGTAGCGCTAACACCGGGGAGCTGTTTTTT. Its protein product is CASIRSSANTGELFF. The V call is TRBV12-3 or TRBV12-4, the J call TRBJ2-2; TRBD2 is a possible D gene (5 bases). The CDR3 consists of 15 residues. Trimming shortened V by 7 bases and J by 2 bases, and 14 bases separated the two germline ends.

This clonotype was seen ten or more times. V usage is TRBV4-1 and J usage is TRBJ1-6, with TRBD1 identical over 10 bases. Trimming cost V 0 bases and J 8 bases; bases outside gene matches: 4. The germline V gene has CDR1 MGHRA and CDR2 YSYEKL. The CDR3 runs to 16 residues. CDR3 sequence: CASSQDRGTGDSPLHF. CDR3 nucleotides: TGCGCCAGCAGCCAAGATAGGGGGACAGGGGATTCACCCCTCCACTTT.

This clonotype was recorded many times. The chain carries TRBV6-1 and TRBJ2-3; D unresolved. Trimming stripped 4 bases from V and 6 bases from J, with 14 bases between. The CDR3 is made up of 14 amino acids. CDR1 is MNHNS, CDR2 SASEGT, per germline. CDR3 residues: CASSGRLTVDTQYF. The CDR3 coding sequence is TGTGCCAGCAGTGGCAGGCTCACAGTGGATACGCAGTATTTT.

This clonotype was counted many times. V is TRBV9 and J is TRBJ2-2, with a tentative D call TRBD2 (6 bases). CDR1 and CDR2 (germline): SGDLS, YYNGEE. Trimming took 2 bases from V and 2 from J, leaving 13 bases between them. This CDR3 has 16 amino acids. The CDR3 sequence is CASSVGGTPNTGELFF. The CDR3 region has the DNA TGTGCCAGCAGCGTCGGAGGGACCCCTAACACCGGGGAGCTGTTTTTT.